This entry is about one TCR beta chain. The antigen is unknown. The sample has other DNA sequences that encode this CDR3 too. The data belong to a study of shared clonotypes between healthy human individuals. About the research overall: A donor's plate count was three for CD4 naive and three for CD4 memory; CD8 naive had two and CD8 memory one.

The study, taken as a whole, reports: Memory subsets generally showed lower estimated richness than naive subsets.

CD8 cells classed as naive were CD45RO-negative and positively selected for CCR7, excluding terminally differentiated effector memory CD45RA+ cells. Free of recent acute infections or vaccinations, the donors were healthy HIV-negative adults. Caucasian adults living in Nashville, Tennessee, provided all samples. The protocol was immunoSEQ multiplex PCR, while the TCRdb copy is restricted to in-frame clones and leaves out a portion. The profile shows under 1 million clones, 80% to 95% of them singletons. Sequenced material: naive CD8+ T cells sorted from blood. This clonotype was obtained from a young man in good health.

CDR3 residues: CASSARDSYEQYF. CDR3 sequence (DNA): TGTGCCAGCAGCGCCAGGGACAGCTACGAGCAGTACTTC. The chain combines TRBV7-9 with TRBJ2-7; 7 positions agree with TRBD1. The CDR3 extends over 13 amino acids. The germline V gene has CDR1 SEHNR and CDR2 FQNEAQ (reference sequence). V was pared by 5 bases and J by 3 bases, with 4 bases of the junction left unmatched.